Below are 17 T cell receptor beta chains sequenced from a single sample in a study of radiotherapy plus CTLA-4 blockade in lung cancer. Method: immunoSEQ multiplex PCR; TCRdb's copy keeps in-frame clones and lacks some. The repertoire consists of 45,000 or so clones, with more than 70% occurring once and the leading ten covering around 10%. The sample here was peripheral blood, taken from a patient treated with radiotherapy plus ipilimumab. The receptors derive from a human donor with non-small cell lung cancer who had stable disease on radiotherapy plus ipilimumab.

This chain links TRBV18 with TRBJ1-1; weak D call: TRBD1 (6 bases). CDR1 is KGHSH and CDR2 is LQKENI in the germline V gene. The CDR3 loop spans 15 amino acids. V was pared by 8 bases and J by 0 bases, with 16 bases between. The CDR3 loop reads CASNRGGTMNTEAFF. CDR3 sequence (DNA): TGTGCCAGCAACCGAGGGGGAACTATGAACACTGAAGCTTTCTTT.

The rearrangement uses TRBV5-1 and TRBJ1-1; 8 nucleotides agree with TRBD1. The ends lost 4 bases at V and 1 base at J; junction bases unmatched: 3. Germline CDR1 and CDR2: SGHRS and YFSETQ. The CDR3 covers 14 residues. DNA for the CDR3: TGCGCCAGCAGCACCGGACAGGGGAACACTGAAGCTTTCTTT. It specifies CASSTGQGNTEAFF.

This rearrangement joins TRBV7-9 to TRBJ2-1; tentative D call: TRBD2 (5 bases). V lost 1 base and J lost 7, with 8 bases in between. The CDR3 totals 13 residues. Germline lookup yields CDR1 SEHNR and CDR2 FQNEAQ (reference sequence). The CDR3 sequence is CASSLGGGNEQFF. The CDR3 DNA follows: TGTGCCAGCAGCTTAGGAGGCGGGAATGAGCAGTTCTTC.

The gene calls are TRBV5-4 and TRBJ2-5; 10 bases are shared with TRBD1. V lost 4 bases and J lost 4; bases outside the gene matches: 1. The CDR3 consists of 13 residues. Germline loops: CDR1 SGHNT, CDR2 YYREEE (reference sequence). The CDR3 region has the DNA TGTGCCAGCAGCAGGGACAGGGGAGAGACCCAGTACTTC. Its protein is CASSRDRGETQYF.

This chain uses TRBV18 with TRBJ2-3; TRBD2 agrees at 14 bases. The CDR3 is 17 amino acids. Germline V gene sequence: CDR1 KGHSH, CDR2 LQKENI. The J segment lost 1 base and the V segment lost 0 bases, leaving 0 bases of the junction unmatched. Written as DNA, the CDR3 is TGTGCCAGCTCACCACCGGGACTAGCGGGGGGCACAGATACGCAGTATTTT. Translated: CASSPPGLAGGTDTQYF.

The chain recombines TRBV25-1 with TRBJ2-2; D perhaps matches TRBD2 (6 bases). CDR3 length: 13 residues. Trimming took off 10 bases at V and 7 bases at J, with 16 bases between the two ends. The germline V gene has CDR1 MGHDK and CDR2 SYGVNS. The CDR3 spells CATWRPGVGELFF. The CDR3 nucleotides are TGTGCCACTTGGAGGCCGGGGGTCGGGGAGCTGTTTTTT.

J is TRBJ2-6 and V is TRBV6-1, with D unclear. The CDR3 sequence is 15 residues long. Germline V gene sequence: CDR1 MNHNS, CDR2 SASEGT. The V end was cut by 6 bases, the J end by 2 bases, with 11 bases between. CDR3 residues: CASSGWWAGANVLTF. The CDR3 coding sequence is TGTGCCAGCAGCGGGTGGTGGGCTGGGGCCAACGTCCTGACTTTC.

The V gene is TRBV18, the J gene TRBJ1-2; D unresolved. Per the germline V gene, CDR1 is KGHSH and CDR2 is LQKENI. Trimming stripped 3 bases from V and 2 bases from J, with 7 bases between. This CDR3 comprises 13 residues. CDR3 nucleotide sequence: TGTGCCAGCTCACCGGCGGCAAACTATGGCTACACCTTC. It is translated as CASSPAANYGYTF.

The CDR3 reads CASSYAPGIQETQYF. The CDR3 DNA is TGTGCCAGCAGTTACGCCCCAGGGATCCAAGAGACCCAGTACTTC. This chain joins TRBV6-5 and TRBJ2-5; TRBD1 is a possible D gene (5 bases). Germline V gene lookup returns CDR1 MNHEY and CDR2 SVGAGI. The CDR3 sequence is 15 residues long. V lost 2 bases to trimming and J lost 1 base, with 11 bases between them.

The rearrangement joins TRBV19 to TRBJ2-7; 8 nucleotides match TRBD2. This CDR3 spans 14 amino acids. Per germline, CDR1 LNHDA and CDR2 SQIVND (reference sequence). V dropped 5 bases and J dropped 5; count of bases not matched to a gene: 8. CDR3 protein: CASSPRTSRNEQYF. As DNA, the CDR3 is TGTGCCAGTAGTCCCAGGACTAGCAGGAACGAGCAGTACTTC.

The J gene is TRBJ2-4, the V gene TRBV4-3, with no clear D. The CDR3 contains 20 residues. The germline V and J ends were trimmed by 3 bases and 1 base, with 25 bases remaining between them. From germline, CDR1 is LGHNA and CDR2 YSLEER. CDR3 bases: TGCGCCAGCAGCCAGACACTACCGTACAGTCTAGATCAGGCCAAAAACATTCAGTACTTC. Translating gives CASSQTLPYSLDQAKNIQYF.

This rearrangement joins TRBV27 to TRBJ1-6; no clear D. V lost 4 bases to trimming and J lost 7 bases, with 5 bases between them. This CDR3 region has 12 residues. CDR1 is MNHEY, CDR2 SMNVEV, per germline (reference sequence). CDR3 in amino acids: CASSWPNSPLHF. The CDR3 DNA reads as TGTGCCAGCAGTTGGCCAAATTCACCCCTCCACTTT.

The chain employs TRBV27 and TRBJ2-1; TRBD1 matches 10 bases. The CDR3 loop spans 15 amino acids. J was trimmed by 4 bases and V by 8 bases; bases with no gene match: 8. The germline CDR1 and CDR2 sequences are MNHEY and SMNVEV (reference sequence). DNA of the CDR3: TGTGCCAGCTCCAAGGGACAGGGGCCTTACAATGAGCAGTTCTTC. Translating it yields CASSKGQGPYNEQFF.

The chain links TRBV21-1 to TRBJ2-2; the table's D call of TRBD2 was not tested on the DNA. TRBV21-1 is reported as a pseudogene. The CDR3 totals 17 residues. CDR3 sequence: CASSKAGSAANTGELFF. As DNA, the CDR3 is TGTGCCAGCAGCAAAGCAGGGAGCGCTGCGAACACCGGGGAGCTGTTTTTT.

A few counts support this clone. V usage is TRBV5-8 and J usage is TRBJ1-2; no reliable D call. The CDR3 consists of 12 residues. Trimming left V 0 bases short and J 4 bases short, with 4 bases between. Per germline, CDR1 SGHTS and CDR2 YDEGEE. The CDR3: CASSLGLYGYTF. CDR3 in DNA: TGTGCCAGCAGCTTGGGCCTCTATGGCTACACCTTC.

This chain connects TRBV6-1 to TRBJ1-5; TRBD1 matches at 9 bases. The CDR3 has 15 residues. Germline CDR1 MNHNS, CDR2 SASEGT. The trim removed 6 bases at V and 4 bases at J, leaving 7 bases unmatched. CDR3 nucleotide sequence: TGTGCCAGCAGCACACAGGGGGCCCCTAATCAGCCCCAGCATTTT. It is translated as CASSTQGAPNQPQHF.

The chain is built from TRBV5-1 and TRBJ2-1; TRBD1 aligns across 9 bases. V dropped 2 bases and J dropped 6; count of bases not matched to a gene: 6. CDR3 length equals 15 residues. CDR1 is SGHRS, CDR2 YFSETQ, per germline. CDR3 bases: TGCGCCAGCAGCTTTACCGGGACAGGGCTCAATGAGCAGTTCTTC. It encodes CASSFTGTGLNEQFF.